Below are 23 T cell receptor beta chains sequenced from a single sample in a study of CD8 T cells in Susac syndrome. After extraction with the RNeasy kit, 0.5 to 1 ug of the RNA was reverse transcribed using random hexamers. MiXCR, applied by TCRdb to the immunoSEQ multiplex PCR reads, yields one record per CDR3 protein. The sample shows about 180,000 distinct CDR3 sequences, just under 95% of them seen only once. Sample: CD4+ T cells from PBMCs. The receptors stem from a human donor with Susac syndrome.

This chain connects TRBV6-1 to TRBJ2-7; D is undetermined. CDR1 is MNHNS, CDR2 SASEGT, per germline. This CDR3 contains 14 residues. Trimming left V 2 bases short and J 0 bases short, with 8 bases between. The CDR3, as DNA: TGTGCCAGCAGTGAAAGTCAGCTCTCCTACGAGCAGTACTTC. This encodes CASSESQLSYEQYF.

The chain joins TRBV29-1 to TRBJ1-4; maybe TRBD1 (6 bases). V lost 7 bases and J 5 bases, leaving 14 bases between the germline ends. The CDR3 is 13 amino acids. Per the germline V gene, CDR1 is SQVTM and CDR2 is ANQGSEA. CDR3 DNA sequence: TGCAGCGGTAGGACAGACTCCAATGAAAAACTGTTTTTT. Translated, it gives CSGRTDSNEKLFF.

This chain links TRBV19 with TRBJ2-1, with D possibly matching TRBD2 (5 bases). Trimming stripped 5 bases from V and 4 bases from J, with 12 bases between. Looked up from germline, CDR1 is LNHDA and CDR2 is SQIVND (reference sequence). The CDR3 loop spans 14 amino acids. The CDR3, as DNA: TGTGCCAGTAGTCCGCGAAGAGGGTACAATGAGCAGTTCTTC. As protein: CASSPRRGYNEQFF.

This clonotype appeared a few times. The chain joins TRBV7-2 to TRBJ2-1; no clear D. V was clipped by 1 base and J by 0 bases, with 7 bases between them. The CDR3 sequence is 15 residues long. Germline lookup yields CDR1 SGHTA and CDR2 FQGNSA. This CDR3 reads CASSLGPSSYNEQFF. The CDR3 DNA sequence: TGTGCCAGCAGCTTAGGCCCGAGCTCCTACAATGAGCAGTTCTTC.

The chain employs TRBV4-3 and TRBJ2-3; D remains ambiguous. Germline CDR1 and CDR2: LGHNA and YSLEER. The CDR3 has 15 amino acids. V gave up 4 bases and J gave up 9 bases, with 20 bases separating them. Here the CDR3 DNA reads TGCGCCAGCAGCCCCCAGGTCTGGCCCAGTGAGACGCAGTATTTT. Its translation: CASSPQVWPSETQYF.

The chain has TRBV19 and TRBJ1-3; a possible D gene is TRBD1 (6 bases). Germline V CDR1 and CDR2: LNHDA, SQIVND (reference sequence). The length of the CDR3 is 15 residues. The V end lost 8 bases, the J end lost 2 bases, and 16 bases lay between the germline ends. The CDR3 loop is CASGHQTGTGNTIYF. The DNA for the CDR3 is TGTGCCAGTGGACACCAAACAGGGACTGGAAACACCATATATTTT.

The V gene is TRBV20-1, the J gene TRBJ2-2; no clear D gene. The V and J ends lost 0 bases and 5 bases respectively, with 7 bases between them. The CDR3 loop spans 13 amino acids. Germline CDR1 and CDR2: DFQATT and SNEGSKA (reference sequence). In nucleotides, the CDR3 is TGCAGTGCTAGAGATAAGGGAACCGGGGAGCTGTTTTTT. Protein: CSARDKGTGELFF.

The V and J genes are TRBV30 and TRBJ2-7; tentative D call: TRBD1 (5 bases). V shed 7 bases and J shed 0 bases, with 10 bases lying between them. This CDR3 contains 12 residues. Per the germline V gene, CDR1 is GTSNPN and CDR2 is SVGIG (reference sequence). The CDR3 DNA is TGTGCCTCACAGGAGAGCTCCTACGAGCAGTACGTC. Protein product: CASQESSYEQYV.

The chain employs TRBV10-3 and TRBJ2-3, with 7 bases matching TRBD2. With V trimmed by 4 bases and J by 3 bases, 7 bases remained unmatched. The CDR3 is made up of 15 amino acids. The germline CDR1 and CDR2 sequences are ENHRY and SYGVKD. CDR3 sequence reads: CAISARGSITDTQYF. Written as DNA, the CDR3 is TGTGCCATCAGTGCGCGGGGGTCGATTACAGATACGCAGTATTTT.

This chain joins TRBV6-5 and TRBJ1-3; the D is unclear. Germline loops: CDR1 MNHEY, CDR2 SVGAGI. V lost 0 bases, J lost 0 bases, and 6 bases lay in between. The CDR3 sequence is 15 residues long. The DNA for the CDR3 is TGTGCCAGCAGTTACTCGGCGGACTCTGGAAACACCATATATTTT. It specifies CASSYSADSGNTIYF.

The rearrangement uses TRBV7-8 and TRBJ2-3; D may correspond to TRBD1 or TRBD2 (5 bases each). Germline assignment: CDR1 SGHVS and CDR2 FQNEAQ. This CDR3 region has 14 residues. Trimming removed 4 bases from V and 1 base from J, with 9 bases in between. CDR3 sequence (DNA): TGTGCCAGCAGCTCGGTGGGGGGCACAGATACGCAGTATTTT. Protein sequence: CASSSVGGTDTQYF. Using reference TRBV7-8 and TRBJ2-3 for the parts outside the CDR3, the full variable domain is GAGVSQSPRYKVAKRGQDVALRCDPISGHVSLFWYQQALGQGPEFLTYFQNEAQLDKSGLPSDRFFAERPEGSVSTLKIQRTQQEDSAVYLCASSSVGGTDTQYFGPGTRLTVL.

CDR3 in DNA: TGTGCCAGCAGCTTAGATGGGGGCTGGGGCTACACCTTC. It is translated as CASSLDGGWGYTF. V gene TRBV7-9 combines with J gene TRBJ1-2, with D perhaps matching TRBD1 (6 bases). CDR3 length: 13 residues. V shed 1 base and J shed 8 bases, with 11 bases lying between them. In germline, CDR1 is SEHNR, CDR2 FQNEAQ (reference sequence).

The chain recombines TRBV9 with TRBJ1-3, with TRBD1 matching over 9 bases. The junction had 4 bases not matched to a gene; V was cut back by 0 bases and J by 0 bases. Germline V gene lookup returns CDR1 SGDLS and CDR2 YYNGEE. This CDR3 is built from 17 residues. CDR3 sequence: CASSVGTGGNSGNTIYF. The CDR3 DNA follows: TGTGCCAGCAGCGTAGGTACAGGGGGCAACTCTGGAAACACCATATATTTT.

The chain recombines TRBV30 with TRBJ2-7; 7 nucleotides line up with TRBD1. V trimming: 4 bases; J trimming: 0 bases; junction bases outside the gene matches: 9. The CDR3 is 15 residues long. Germline V gene lookup returns CDR1 GTSNPN and CDR2 SVGIG (reference sequence). The CDR3 region is CAWISRDSLSYEQYF. In DNA form, the CDR3 reads TGTGCCTGGATCTCTCGGGACAGCCTCTCCTACGAGCAGTACTTC.

The V gene is TRBV6-5, the J gene TRBJ1-2; no definite D call. With 11 bases removed from V and 4 bases from J, the gap between germline ends came to 17 bases. Germline V gene data show CDR1 as MNHEY and CDR2 as SVGAGI. CDR3 length: 13 residues. The CDR3 reads CAAYGRTIYGYTF. CDR3 in DNA: TGTGCCGCTTACGGTCGGACGATCTATGGCTACACCTTC.

The CDR3 loop reads CSARVGTVNTEAFF. The DNA of the CDR3 is TGCAGTGCTAGAGTCGGGACAGTTAACACTGAAGCTTTCTTT. The chain couples TRBV20-1 to TRBJ1-1, with 7 bases fitting TRBD1. Per germline, CDR1 DFQATT and CDR2 SNEGSKA (reference sequence). With 1 base clipped from V and 2 bases from J, the junction kept 4 bases outside the gene matches. The CDR3 has 14 amino acids.

The chain links TRBV7-9 to TRBJ2-6, with D possibly TRBD1 on 6 matching bases. This CDR3 spans 16 amino acids. CDR1 SEHNR and CDR2 FQNEAQ come from the germline V gene (reference sequence). Trimming cost V 4 bases and J 2 bases, with 12 bases left between them. This CDR3 reads CASSSPQGPGANVLTF. CDR3 nucleotide sequence: TGTGCCAGCAGCTCCCCACAGGGTCCTGGGGCCAACGTCCTGACTTTC.

V gene TRBV25-1 combines with J gene TRBJ2-7, with 10 positions matching TRBD1. Unmatched junction bases numbered 5, after V lost 4 bases and J lost 2 bases. Germline assignment: CDR1 MGHDK and CDR2 SYGVNS. The CDR3 is 15 residues long. The CDR3 here is CASSGWTGGTYEQYF. CDR3 sequence (DNA): TGTGCCAGCAGTGGGTGGACAGGGGGGACCTACGAGCAGTACTTC.

The rearrangement joins TRBV12-3 or TRBV12-4 to TRBJ1-2; no definite D call. The V end was cut by 7 bases, the J end by 4 bases, with 19 bases between. The CDR3 runs 15 residues. CDR3 residues: CASTMIPDGPYGYTF. CDR3 nucleotides: TGTGCCAGCACCATGATTCCGGACGGACCCTATGGCTACACCTTC.

This clonotype appeared once. V is TRBV7-2 and J is TRBJ1-5, with D unclear. Per germline, CDR1 SGHTA and CDR2 FQGNSA. This CDR3 is built from 13 residues. Trimming cost V 8 bases and J 4 bases, with 12 bases left between them. This CDR3 is CASGLPGNQPQHF. The CDR3 region has the DNA TGTGCCAGCGGCCTGCCGGGGAATCAGCCCCAGCATTTT.

The chain links TRBV5-1 to TRBJ2-7; maybe TRBD2 (7 bases). The germline V and J ends were trimmed by 3 bases and 6 bases, with 22 bases remaining between them. CDR3 length equals 16 residues. The germline V gene has CDR1 SGHRS and CDR2 YFSETQ. As DNA, the CDR3 is TGCGCCAGCAGCTCAACTTCTAGCGCGGGGGCCTCCGAGCAGTACTTC. Protein sequence: CASSSTSSAGASEQYF.

The chain couples TRBV28 to TRBJ2-1, with D perhaps matching TRBD1 or TRBD2 (6 bases each). The germline V gene has CDR1 MDHEN and CDR2 SYDVKM. The CDR3 runs to 13 residues. Trimming pared 5 bases from V and 10 bases from J, leaving 15 bases between. The CDR3 coding sequence is TGTGCCAGCAGTCTCGTAGGGGGGCCGGAGCAGTTCTTC. Protein sequence: CASSLVGGPEQFF.

The J gene is TRBJ2-2, the V gene TRBV7-9, with D possibly TRBD1 on 6 matching bases. Trimming took off 3 bases at V and 2 bases at J, with 16 bases between the two ends. Germline values: CDR1 SEHNR, CDR2 FQNEAQ (reference sequence). The CDR3 loop spans 17 amino acids. The CDR3 nucleotides read TGTGCCAGCAGCTTGGGCACCGGGACACCTAACACCGGGGAGCTGTTTTTT. Its protein product is CASSLGTGTPNTGELFF.